The 22 T cell receptor beta chains below come from one sample, sequenced in a study of cytotoxic CD8 clonotypes in ibrutinib-treated CLL. Only in-frame clones appear in the TCRdb table, and some are missing; sequencing was by immunoSEQ multiplex PCR. The sample lists approximately 130,000 clones, approximately 81% occurring once. Material: PBMCs, obtained after 24 months of ibrutinib treatment. Receptor source: a human donor with chronic lymphocytic leukemia.

V is TRBV7-6 and J is TRBJ1-2; possible D gene TRBD1, 5 bases. Germline V gives CDR1 SGHVS, CDR2 FNYEAQ. This CDR3 is built from 17 residues. Trimming took 5 bases from V and 1 from J, leaving 20 bases between them. CDR3 protein: CASSPTQGAGINYGYTF. The CDR3 coding sequence is TGTGCCAGCAGCCCCACCCAGGGTGCAGGGATTAACTATGGCTACACCTTC.

The rearrangement joins TRBV5-4 to TRBJ1-5; D unresolved. CDR3 size: 15 residues. CDR1 is SGHNT, CDR2 YYREEE, per germline (reference sequence). V was clipped by 0 bases and J by 1 base, with 8 bases between them. The CDR3 loop is CASSLGGGSNQPQHF. Here the CDR3 DNA reads TGTGCCAGCAGCTTGGGGGGAGGGAGCAATCAGCCCCAGCATTTT.

V usage is TRBV5-1 and J usage is TRBJ1-1; TRBD1 aligns across 9 bases. Germline lookup yields CDR1 SGHRS and CDR2 YFSETQ. The CDR3 length is 15 residues. V was pared by 4 bases and J by 2 bases, with 6 bases of the junction left unmatched. The CDR3 bases are TGCGCCAGCAGCGACAGGGGGAGTGGTAACACTGAAGCTTTCTTT. It encodes CASSDRGSGNTEAFF.

This clone showed up just a few times. The V call is TRBV6-1, the J call TRBJ2-2, with 7 bases lining up with TRBD1. The length of the CDR3 is 16 residues. CDR1 is MNHNS, CDR2 SASEGT, per germline. Trimming removed 4 bases from V and 4 bases from J; junction bases left unmatched: 9. The CDR3 DNA reads as TGTGCCAGCAGTGGACAGGGATCTGCGGGCACCGGGGAGCTGTTTTTT. This translates into CASSGQGSAGTGELFF.

The chain couples TRBV18 to TRBJ1-1; 7 nucleotides match TRBD1. The CDR3 runs to 19 residues. Germline loops: CDR1 KGHSH, CDR2 LQKENI. Losses at the gene ends were 4 bases for V and 3 bases for J; bases not matched to a gene: 20. The CDR3 here is CASSLSRDSPLGSDTEAFF. Written as DNA, the CDR3 is TGTGCCAGCTCACTATCCCGGGACAGCCCTTTAGGCTCGGACACTGAAGCTTTCTTT.

In this sample, this clone turned up a few times. The rearrangement uses TRBV7-8 and TRBJ2-5; D unresolved. This CDR3 region has 13 residues. Looked up from germline, CDR1 is SGHVS and CDR2 is FQNEAQ. Trimming pared 1 base from V and 2 bases from J, leaving 5 bases between. The CDR3 DNA is TGTGCCAGCAGCTTAGGTGGACAAGAGACCCAGTACTTC. Protein sequence: CASSLGGQETQYF.

This clone was found once. V and J are TRBV30 and TRBJ2-7, with a weak D call TRBD2 (5 bases). Between the trimmed V and J ends, which lost 5 bases and 3 bases, there was a span of 14 bases. The CDR3 length is 13 residues. From germline, CDR1 is GTSNPN and CDR2 SVGIG (reference sequence). The CDR3 DNA is TGTGCCTGGTCCCTCGGGGTTGGCTACGAGCAGTACTTC. It yields the protein CAWSLGVGYEQYF.

This clone was observed a handful of times. The rearrangement links TRBV6-6 to TRBJ1-5; unclear D gene. Trimming removed 6 bases from V and 0 bases from J, with 9 bases in between. The CDR3 is made up of 14 amino acids. Germline CDR1 is MNHNY and CDR2 is SVGAGI (reference sequence). The CDR3 nucleotides read TGTGCCAGCAGCGTCCGGATTAGCAATCAGCCCCAGCATTTT. It translates to CASSVRISNQPQHF.

This clone was detected once. The chain uses TRBV11-2 and TRBJ1-5; D gene unclear. With 5 bases removed from V and 7 bases from J, the gap between germline ends came to 9 bases. The CDR3 contains 12 residues. Per germline, CDR1 SGHAT and CDR2 FQNNGV. CDR3 residues: CASSHEAQPQHF. CDR3 DNA sequence: TGTGCCAGCAGCCACGAAGCCCAGCCCCAGCATTTT.

The chain joins TRBV5-1 to TRBJ1-2; perhaps TRBD1 as D (6 bases). CDR1 is SGHRS, CDR2 YFSETQ, per germline. Trimming pared 1 base from V and 6 bases from J, leaving 13 bases between. The CDR3 spans 14 residues. The CDR3 DNA follows: TGCGCCAGCAGCTTGTACGGGGGCTCGGATGGCTACACCTTC. It yields the protein CASSLYGGSDGYTF.

The CDR3 coding sequence is TGTGCCTGGGGTACCGGCGGGAACACTGAAGCTTTCTTT. This translates into CAWGTGGNTEAFF. The chain has TRBV30 and TRBJ1-1; D is undetermined. The CDR3 loop spans 13 amino acids. Germline loops: CDR1 GTSNPN, CDR2 SVGIG (reference sequence). The V end lost 5 bases, the J end lost 1 base, and 11 bases lay between the germline ends.

The genes are TRBV6-1 and TRBJ1-4; perhaps TRBD1 as D (5 bases). The CDR3 spans 13 residues. The V end was cut by 0 bases, the J end by 7 bases, with 6 bases between. Germline assignment: CDR1 MNHNS and CDR2 SASEGT. In DNA, the CDR3 is TGTGCCAGCAGTGAAGCGCAGGGTGAAAAACTGTTTTTT. Its protein is CASSEAQGEKLFF.

The chain combines TRBV27 with TRBJ2-1; TRBD1 agrees at 8 bases. The germline gives CDR1 MNHEY, CDR2 SMNVEV (reference sequence). The CDR3 loop spans 18 amino acids. The trim removed 3 bases at V and 1 base at J, leaving 11 bases unmatched. CDR3 region: CASSFYPPDRVSYNEQFF. CDR3 DNA sequence: TGTGCCAGCAGTTTCTACCCACCGGACAGGGTATCCTACAATGAGCAGTTCTTC.

CDR3 loop: CASTSDSSPYEQYF. CDR3 bases: TGTGCCAGCACCTCGGACAGTAGCCCCTACGAGCAGTACTTC. The J gene is TRBJ2-7, the V gene TRBV27; D is perhaps TRBD1 (6 bases). The V gene lost 7 bases and the J gene lost 2 bases, with 15 bases spanning the gap. Looked up from germline, CDR1 is MNHEY and CDR2 is SMNVEV (reference sequence). The CDR3 contains 14 residues.

The chain links TRBV11-2 to TRBJ1-5; D remains unclear. The CDR3 covers 13 residues. V lost 3 bases and J lost 4, with 7 bases in between. The germline gives CDR1 SGHAT, CDR2 FQNNGV. CDR3 sequence (DNA): TGTGCCAGCAGCTTCGGCCAAAATCAGCCCCAGCATTTT. Its protein product is CASSFGQNQPQHF.

This clone was detected only a few times. The CDR3 DNA follows: TGTGCCAGCAGCGTAGAGGCTAGCGGGGGCCGCACAGATACGCAGTATTTT. Translated, it gives CASSVEASGGRTDTQYF. This chain joins TRBV9 and TRBJ2-3; TRBD2 agrees at 10 bases. The CDR3 loop spans 17 amino acids. Germline CDR1 is SGDLS and CDR2 is YYNGEE. The J segment lost 1 base and the V segment lost 0 bases, leaving 5 bases of the junction unmatched.

The V gene is TRBV5-4, the J gene TRBJ1-2, with 10 bases that match TRBD1. J was trimmed by 7 bases and V by 4 bases; bases with no gene match: 10. CDR1 is SGHNT, CDR2 YYREEE, per germline (reference sequence). This CDR3 is 15 amino acids long. For the CDR3, the DNA is TGTGCCAGCAGCGCAACCGGGACAGGGGTTTCTGGCTACACCTTC. Translating gives CASSATGTGVSGYTF.

The chain has TRBV5-1 and TRBJ2-3; D is unclear. This CDR3 has 14 residues. V lost 3 bases, J lost 2 bases, and 10 bases lay in between. Germline V gene lookup returns CDR1 SGHRS and CDR2 YFSETQ. Here the CDR3 reads CASSSGPDTDTQYF. The CDR3 DNA reads TGCGCCAGCAGCTCTGGCCCCGACACAGATACGCAGTATTTT.

The V gene is TRBV9, the J gene TRBJ2-3; 7 bases fit TRBD2. V shed 4 bases and J 2 bases; nucleotides not matched to a gene: 10. The CDR3 loop spans 16 amino acids. Germline V gene lookup returns CDR1 SGDLS and CDR2 YYNGEE. The CDR3 DNA follows: TGTGCCAGCAGCCAAGGGGCTAGCGGCTTCACAGATACGCAGTATTTT. Translated: CASSQGASGFTDTQYF.

The chain recombines TRBV7-8 with TRBJ1-2; TRBD1 is a possible D gene (5 bases). Germline lookup yields CDR1 SGHVS and CDR2 FQNEAQ. The ends were cut back, 2 bases at V and 4 bases at J, with 11 bases in the middle. There are 14 residues in the CDR3. The chain's CDR3 is CASSLFRQGYGYTF. The CDR3 DNA is TGTGCCAGCAGCTTATTCAGGCAGGGCTATGGCTACACCTTC.

The chain links TRBV6-6 to TRBJ1-6; tentatively, D is TRBD1 (5 bases). Germline lookup yields CDR1 MNHNY and CDR2 SVGAGI (reference sequence). Trimming removed 6 bases from V and 5 bases from J, with 14 bases in between. CDR3 length equals 15 residues. Here the CDR3 DNA reads TGTGCCAGCAGCATCACCGGGACGGATAATTCACCCCTCCACTTT. The encoded protein is CASSITGTDNSPLHF.

The chain carries TRBV6-5 and TRBJ1-6, with 9 bases matching TRBD1. Germline CDR1 and CDR2: MNHEY and SVGAGI. V was pared by 10 bases and J by 5 bases, with 9 bases of the junction left unmatched. The CDR3 has 15 amino acids. CDR3: CATKTGGAHNSPLHF. CDR3 nucleotide sequence: TGTGCCACCAAAACAGGGGGCGCGCATAATTCACCCCTCCACTTT.